The present entry profiles one T cell receptor beta chain with its context. This entry belongs to a study of control samples from healthy donors and cancer patients. The CDR3 has 13 residues. Germline values: CDR1 SGHDN, CDR2 FVKESK. V was trimmed by 3 bases and J by 2 bases, leaving 7 bases between them. Assay: immunoSEQ multiplex PCR; the TCRdb copy retains only in-frame clones and omits some. The sample carries roughly 120,000 clones, about 87% recorded once. The specimen sequenced was blood. The rearrangement joins TRBV14 to TRBJ1-1; tentatively, D is TRBD1 (5 bases). The TCR was taken from a man aged 25 to 40 in good health. The chain's CDR3 is CASSQRGNTEAFF. In DNA, the CDR3 is TGTGCCAGCAGCCAGAGGGGTAACACTGAAGCTTTCTTT.